This entry describes one T cell receptor (beta chain). Treatment here: some 20 received Ad26.COV2.S at low or high dose, single or two shots; roughly five received placebo; per-sample allocation not given. Collection of samples fell on day 63 after the first vaccine or placebo injection. Clones were sequenced by immunoSEQ multiplex PCR, and TCRdb holds only the in-frame ones, with some missing. The sample carries 200,000 to 250,000 clones, 88% recorded once. This entry is derived from a study of Ad26.COV2.S vaccination and SARS-CoV-2 variants. Study as a whole: Ad26.COV2.S, an intramuscular injection, was given once or twice 56 days apart.

The source is a person between 18 and 59 years old who received the Ad26.COV2.S COVID-19 vaccine or a placebo. The material sequenced was peripheral blood, taken in a trial of Ad26.COV2.S vaccine versus placebo.

Here the CDR3 DNA reads TGTGCCTGGAGTCGACAGGGGGCGGGTGGGGAAAAACTGTTTTTT. This encodes CAWSRQGAGGEKLFF. V and J are TRBV30 and TRBJ1-4, with 10 nucleotides matching TRBD1. V lost 2 bases to trimming and J lost 8 bases; unmatched junction nucleotides: 8. This CDR3 spans 15 amino acids. Germline CDR1 is GTSNPN and CDR2 is SVGIG (reference sequence).